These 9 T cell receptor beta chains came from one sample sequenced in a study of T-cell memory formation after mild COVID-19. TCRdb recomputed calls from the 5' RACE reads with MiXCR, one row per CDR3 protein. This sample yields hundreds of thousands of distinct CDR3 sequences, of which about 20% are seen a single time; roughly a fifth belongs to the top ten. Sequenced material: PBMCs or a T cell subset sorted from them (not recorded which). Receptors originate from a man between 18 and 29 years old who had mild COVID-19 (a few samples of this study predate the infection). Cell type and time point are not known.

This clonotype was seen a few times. The DNA for the CDR3 is TGCGCCAGCAGCCAATCCAGGGGGGGGATGACCCAGTACTTC. It codes for CASSQSRGGMTQYF. The chain uses TRBV5-1 and TRBJ2-5; D is tentatively TRBD1 or TRBD2 (7 bases each). V was shortened by 4 bases and J by 7 bases, with 17 bases between the two germline ends. The CDR3 is made up of 14 amino acids. Germline V gene sequence: CDR1 SGHRS, CDR2 YFSETQ. Looking up the rest from reference TRBV5-1 and TRBJ2-5 gives the full variable domain: KAGVTQTPRYLIKTRGQQVTLSCSPISGHRSVSWYQQTPGQGLQFLFEYFSETQRNKGNFPGRFSGRQFSNSRSEMNVSTLELGDSALYLCASSQSRGGMTQYFGPGTRLLVL.

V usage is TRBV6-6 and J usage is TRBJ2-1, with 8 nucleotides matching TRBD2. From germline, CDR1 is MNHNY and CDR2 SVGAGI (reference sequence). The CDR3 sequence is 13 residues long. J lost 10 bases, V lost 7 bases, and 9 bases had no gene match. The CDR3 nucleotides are TGTGCCAGCAACCCCGGACTAGCCTTCGAGCAGTTCTTC. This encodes CASNPGLAFEQFF.

DNA of the CDR3: TGTGCCAGCAGCTTGGGGCTAGACGGTATAGAGACCCAGTACTTC. The encoded protein is CASSLGLDGIETQYF. The chain is built from TRBV5-6 and TRBJ2-5; D gene unclear. From germline, CDR1 is SGHDT and CDR2 YYEEEE. V lost 0 bases and J lost 4, with 13 bases in between. The CDR3 extends over 15 amino acids.

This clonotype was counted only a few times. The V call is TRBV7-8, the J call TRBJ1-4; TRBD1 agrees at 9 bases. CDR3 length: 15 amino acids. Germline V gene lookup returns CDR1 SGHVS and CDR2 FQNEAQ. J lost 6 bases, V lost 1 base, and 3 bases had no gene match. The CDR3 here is CASSLVDRGYEKLFF. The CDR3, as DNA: TGTGCCAGCAGCTTAGTGGACAGGGGTTATGAAAAACTGTTTTTT.

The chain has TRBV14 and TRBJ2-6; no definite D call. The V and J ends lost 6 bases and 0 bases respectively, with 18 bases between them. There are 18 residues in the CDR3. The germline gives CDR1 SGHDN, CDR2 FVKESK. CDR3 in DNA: TGTGCCAGCAGTCCACACCTGCGAGCTTACTCTGGGGCCAACGTCCTGACTTTC. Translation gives CASSPHLRAYSGANVLTF.

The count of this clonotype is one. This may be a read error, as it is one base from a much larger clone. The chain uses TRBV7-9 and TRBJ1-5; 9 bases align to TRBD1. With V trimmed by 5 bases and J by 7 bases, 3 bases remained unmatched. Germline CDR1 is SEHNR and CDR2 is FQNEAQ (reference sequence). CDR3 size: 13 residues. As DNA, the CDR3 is TGTGCCAGCAGCCGACAGGGGGACCAGCCCCAGCATTTT. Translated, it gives CASSRQGDQPQHF.

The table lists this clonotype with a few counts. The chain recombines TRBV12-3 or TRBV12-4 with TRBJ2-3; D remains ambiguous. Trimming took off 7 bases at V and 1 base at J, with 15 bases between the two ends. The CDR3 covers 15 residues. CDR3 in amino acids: CASTPFERGTDTQYF. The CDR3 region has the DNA TGTGCCAGCACCCCATTTGAAAGGGGCACAGATACGCAGTATTTT.

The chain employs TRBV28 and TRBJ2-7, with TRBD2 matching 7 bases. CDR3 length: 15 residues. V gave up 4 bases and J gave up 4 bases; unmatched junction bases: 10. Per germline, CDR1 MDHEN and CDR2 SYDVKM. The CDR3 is CASSSPGAGRYEQYV. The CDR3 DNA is TGTGCCAGCAGTTCTCCTGGAGCGGGGCGTTACGAGCAGTACGTC.

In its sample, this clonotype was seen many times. CDR3 nucleotide sequence: TGTGCCAGCAGTGAAGGGGCAGTCCTCGAGCAGTACGTC. Protein: CASSEGAVLEQYV. The chain joins TRBV6-1 to TRBJ2-7, with no clear D. The V and J ends lost 1 base and 6 bases respectively, with 10 bases between them. The CDR3 covers 13 residues. The germline V gene encodes CDR1 MNHNS and CDR2 SASEGT.